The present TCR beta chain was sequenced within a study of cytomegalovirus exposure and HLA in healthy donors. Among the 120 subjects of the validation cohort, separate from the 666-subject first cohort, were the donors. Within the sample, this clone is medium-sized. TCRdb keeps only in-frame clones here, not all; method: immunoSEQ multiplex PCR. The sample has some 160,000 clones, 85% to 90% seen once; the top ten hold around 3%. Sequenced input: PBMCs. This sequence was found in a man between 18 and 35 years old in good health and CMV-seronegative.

The DNA of the CDR3 is TGTGCCAGCAGTGAACTAGCGGGCTCCTACAATGAGCAGTTCTTC. This sequence encodes CASSELAGSYNEQFF. This sequence joins TRBV6-1 and TRBJ2-1; 8 nucleotides line up with TRBD2. The CDR3 loop spans 15 amino acids. The germline CDR1 and CDR2 sequences are MNHNS and SASEGT. V lost 2 bases and J lost 0; bases outside the gene matches: 0.